What follows describes a single T cell receptor beta chain. CDR3 length: 15 amino acids. Germline assignment: CDR1 MRHNA and CDR2 SNTAGT. Deletions cut 10 bases from V and 2 bases from J, with 15 bases between. The sample is drawn from a study of control samples from healthy donors and cancer patients. Clones were sequenced by immunoSEQ multiplex PCR, and TCRdb holds only the in-frame ones, with some missing. Of about 120,000 clones in the sample, 93% were seen once. The gene calls are TRBV6-4 and TRBJ2-6, with D maybe TRBD1 (5 bases). This clonotype originated in a man under 40 in good health. Input material: blood. CDR3 DNA: TGTGCCACCCGGCTAGGGGCCGCTGGGGCCAACGTCCTGACTTTC. It translates to CATRLGAAGANVLTF.